This T cell receptor beta chain was recorded in a study of blood T cell repertoires in COVID-19. For the study at large: Donors in the United States, Italy and Spain gave samples during acute or convalescent COVID-19.

Patients from Seattle were sampled longitudinally, starting during active infection. After removal of 3 bases from V and 7 bases from J, the junction contained 10 bases not matched to a gene. CDR1 and CDR2 from the germline V gene are SGHTS and YDEGEE. This CDR3 contains 16 residues. The repertoire was sequenced with immunoSEQ multiplex PCR; TCRdb's copy has only in-frame clones and lacks some. Counted here are about 160,000 clones, around 91% occurring once; the ten biggest clones make up roughly 13%. The chain carries TRBV5-8 and TRBJ2-1, with 10 positions matching TRBD1. Material for sequencing was peripheral blood. This clonotype was obtained from a man between 18 and 29 years old with COVID-19, enrolled during active disease. The CDR3 DNA is TGTGCCAGCAGCTCCTCGGACAGGGGGAGGAGGAATGAGCAGTTCTTC. As protein: CASSSSDRGRRNEQFF.